The 21 T cell receptor beta chains given below trace back to one sample, sequenced in a study of OX40 agonist ivuxolimab in advanced cancers. Profiling relied on immunoSEQ multiplex PCR, and the TCRdb table lists in-frame clones only, not all of them. Among tens of thousands of clones, over 75% were seen once, and the ten largest hold under 3%. The material sequenced was CD4+ or CD8+ T cells sorted from blood, taken in a trial of the OX40 agonist ivuxolimab. The receptors were gathered from an adult with an advanced solid tumor such as melanoma, head and neck, liver or kidney cancer.

V usage is TRBV6-5 and J usage is TRBJ2-1; 7 bases fit TRBD2. CDR3 length: 14 amino acids. V lost 6 bases and J lost 7; bases outside the gene matches: 9. Germline V gives CDR1 MNHEY, CDR2 SVGAGI. The CDR3 here is CASSRSGIYNEQFF. CDR3 nucleotide sequence: TGTGCCAGCAGCCGAAGCGGGATATATAATGAGCAGTTCTTC.

The chain links TRBV28 to TRBJ2-1; 10 bases fit TRBD2. This CDR3 comprises 15 residues. Germline V gives CDR1 MDHEN, CDR2 SYDVKM. The V gene end was trimmed by 6 bases and the J gene end by 16 bases; junction bases not matched to a gene: 18. The CDR3, as DNA: TGTGCCAGCAGCTCCCTTGGGCTAGCGGGAGCGGATTTATTCTTC. Protein product: CASSSLGLAGADLFF.

V gene TRBV19 combines with J gene TRBJ1-5; D unclear. The CDR3 sequence is 15 residues long. Germline CDR1 and CDR2: LNHDA and SQIVND (reference sequence). Trimming shortened V by 3 bases and J by 0 bases, and 9 bases separated the two germline ends. The CDR3 here is CASSITVNSNQPQHF. DNA for the CDR3: TGTGCCAGTAGTATTACAGTCAATAGCAATCAGCCCCAGCATTTT.

The CDR3 sequence: CASSPGLPVWEQFF. The CDR3 DNA reads TGTGCCAGCAGCCCGGGACTACCCGTTTGGGAGCAGTTCTTC. The chain combines TRBV28 with TRBJ2-1, with 7 bases lining up with TRBD2. This CDR3 contains 14 residues. CDR1 MDHEN and CDR2 SYDVKM come from the germline V gene. The trim removed 6 bases at V and 10 bases at J, leaving 12 bases unmatched.

This clone was recorded only once. V usage is TRBV27 and J usage is TRBJ2-1, with TRBD2 matching 12 bases. Unmatched junction bases numbered 7, after V lost 7 bases and J lost 6 bases. There are 15 residues in the CDR3. Germline assignment: CDR1 MNHEY and CDR2 SMNVEV (reference sequence). CDR3 sequence: CASKLTSGGTNEQFF. In DNA, the CDR3 is TGTGCCAGCAAGTTGACTAGCGGGGGAACCAATGAGCAGTTCTTC.

The genes are TRBV29-1 and TRBJ2-2, with a tentative D call TRBD1 (6 bases). Germline V gene data show CDR1 as SQVTM and CDR2 as ANQGSEA. CDR3 length: 14 residues. The V end was cut by 5 bases, the J end by 6 bases, with 16 bases between. CDR3 loop: CSVRQAPTPGELFF. In nucleotides, the CDR3 is TGCAGCGTTCGACAGGCCCCCACTCCCGGGGAGCTGTTTTTT.

The chain couples TRBV18 to TRBJ2-7, with TRBD1 as a possible D gene (6 bases). V was trimmed by 6 bases and J by 3 bases, leaving 15 bases between them. The CDR3 runs to 14 residues. Germline CDR1 and CDR2: KGHSH and LQKENI. CDR3 nucleotide sequence: TGTGCCAGCTCGCCAGGGGTGCGAATCTACGAGCAGTACTTC. Translating it yields CASSPGVRIYEQYF.

The rearrangement joins TRBV4-1 to TRBJ2-3; D uncertain. The germline V gene encodes CDR1 MGHRA and CDR2 YSYEKL. CDR3 length equals 12 residues. The V end was cut by 5 bases, the J end by 6 bases, with 9 bases between. In nucleotides, the CDR3 is TGCGCCAGCAGCGCCCCTATGGATACGCAGTATTTT. It translates to CASSAPMDTQYF.

The genes are TRBV18 and TRBJ2-4, with no clear D. CDR3 size: 12 residues. Germline V gene sequence: CDR1 KGHSH, CDR2 LQKENI. V lost 2 bases, J lost 5 bases, and 4 bases lay in between. The CDR3 spells CASSPIENIQYF. As DNA, the CDR3 is TGTGCCAGCTCACCAATTGAAAACATTCAGTACTTC. Full variable domain (outside the CDR3, taken from reference TRBV18 and TRBJ2-4): NAGVMQNPRHLVRRRGQEARLRCSPMKGHSHVYWYRQLPEEGLKFMVYLQKENIIDESGMPKERFSAEFPKEGPSILRIQQVVRGDSAAYFCASSPIENIQYFGAGTRLSVL.

This chain uses TRBV30 with TRBJ2-5; either TRBD1 or TRBD2 may fit D (6 bases each). With 5 bases removed from V and 6 bases from J, the gap between germline ends came to 16 bases. This CDR3 spans 13 amino acids. Germline CDR1 GTSNPN, CDR2 SVGIG (reference sequence). Here the CDR3 DNA reads TGTGCCTGGTCAAAAGGGGGGCTGAAGACCCAGTACTTC. Translating gives CAWSKGGLKTQYF.

The rearrangement uses TRBV19 and TRBJ2-1, with 9 nucleotides matching TRBD1. The CDR3 is 14 residues long. Germline lookup yields CDR1 LNHDA and CDR2 SQIVND (reference sequence). V shed 7 bases and J 7 bases; nucleotides not matched to a gene: 8. The CDR3 reads CASKTGQGGNEQFF. The CDR3 DNA follows: TGTGCCAGTAAAACGGGACAGGGAGGTAATGAGCAGTTCTTC.

This sequence joins TRBV5-4 and TRBJ2-7, with a tentative D call TRBD2 (5 bases). This CDR3 comprises 14 residues. Trimming shortened V by 1 base and J by 1 base, and 9 bases separated the two germline ends. In germline, CDR1 is SGHNT, CDR2 YYREEE (reference sequence). CDR3 DNA: TGTGCCAGCAGCTTGATAGAGGGTTCCTACGAGCAGTACTTC. Its protein is CASSLIEGSYEQYF.

In its sample, this clone was seen once. The chain joins TRBV9 to TRBJ2-3; 9 positions agree with TRBD1. V was clipped by 8 bases and J by 6 bases; unmatched bases: 16. Germline CDR1 and CDR2: SGDLS and YYNGEE. CDR3 length: 16 amino acids. CDR3 region: CASMGTGQGLPDTQYF. The CDR3 region has the DNA TGTGCCAGTATGGGCACTGGACAGGGGTTACCCGATACGCAGTATTTT.

The chain is built from TRBV18 and TRBJ1-1; D unresolved. The CDR3 length is 14 residues. Germline CDR1 and CDR2: KGHSH and LQKENI. Between the trimmed V and J ends, which lost 2 bases and 0 bases, there was a span of 7 bases. The CDR3: CASSPGRLNTEAFF. CDR3 nucleotides: TGTGCCAGCTCACCAGGACGGCTGAACACTGAAGCTTTCTTT.

The CDR3 region is CASSEQFGSYNEQFF. CDR3 nucleotides: TGTGCCAGCAGTGAGCAGTTCGGGTCCTACAATGAGCAGTTCTTC. This chain links TRBV2 with TRBJ2-1; no definite D call. Per the germline V gene, CDR1 is SNHLY and CDR2 is FYNNEI. Trimming shortened V by 3 bases and J by 1 base, and 10 bases separated the two germline ends. The length of the CDR3 is 15 residues.

The rearrangement links TRBV7-8 to TRBJ2-7, with D perhaps assigned TRBD1 or TRBD2 (6 bases each). There are 14 residues in the CDR3. Germline V gene data show CDR1 as SGHVS and CDR2 as FQNEAQ. The V end was cut by 5 bases, the J end by 0 bases, with 11 bases between. CDR3 sequence: CASSKGGSSYEQYF. Here the CDR3 DNA reads TGTGCCAGCAGCAAAGGGGGGTCCTCCTACGAGCAGTACTTC.

This clone was observed a single time. This chain joins TRBV29-1 and TRBJ2-2; 9 bases align to TRBD2. This CDR3 comprises 15 residues. Germline CDR1 and CDR2: SQVTM and ANQGSEA. V trimming: 7 bases; J trimming: 6 bases; junction bases outside the gene matches: 12. CDR3 sequence: CSAKRWREGPGELFF. DNA of the CDR3: TGCAGCGCGAAACGATGGCGGGAGGGCCCCGGGGAGCTGTTTTTT.

The V and J genes are TRBV4-3 and TRBJ2-3, with 8 nucleotides matching TRBD2. CDR1 LGHNA and CDR2 YSLEER come from the germline V gene. V lost 3 bases and J lost 0; bases outside the gene matches: 5. This CDR3 contains 16 residues. DNA for the CDR3: TGCGCCAGCAGCCAGACCCCTAGCGGGAGCACAGATACGCAGTATTTT. Protein sequence: CASSQTPSGSTDTQYF.

Only one count was recorded for this clone. V and J are TRBV5-1 and TRBJ2-3, with 8 bases fitting TRBD1. Per germline, CDR1 SGHRS and CDR2 YFSETQ. This CDR3 contains 14 residues. The V gene end was trimmed by 4 bases and the J gene end by 5 bases; junction bases not matched to a gene: 6. The CDR3 protein is CASSEQTGVDTQYF. For the CDR3, the DNA is TGCGCCAGCAGCGAGCAGACAGGGGTAGATACGCAGTATTTT. Variable domain in full (rest from reference TRBV5-1 and TRBJ2-3): KAGVTQTPRYLIKTRGQQVTLSCSPISGHRSVSWYQQTPGQGLQFLFEYFSETQRNKGNFPGRFSGRQFSNSRSEMNVSTLELGDSALYLCASSEQTGVDTQYFGPGTRLTVL.

The chain employs TRBV7-2 and TRBJ1-4; 11 nucleotides align to TRBD1. V gave up 5 bases and J gave up 6 bases; unmatched junction bases: 11. The CDR3 has 17 residues. Germline CDR1 and CDR2: SGHTA and FQGNSA. The CDR3 region has the DNA TGTGCCAGCAGCCGAGGCCGGACAGGGGGCGCTTATGAAAAACTGTTTTTT. Protein product: CASSRGRTGGAYEKLFF.

The chain recombines TRBV2 with TRBJ2-7, with D tentatively TRBD1 or TRBD2 (5 bases each). Germline V CDR1 and CDR2: SNHLY, FYNNEI. The CDR3 runs 14 residues. Trimming left V 5 bases short and J 6 bases short, with 17 bases between. The CDR3 sequence: CASSRRTRGGEQYF. The CDR3 bases are TGTGCCAGCAGTCGCCGGACTCGGGGCGGCGAGCAGTACTTC.